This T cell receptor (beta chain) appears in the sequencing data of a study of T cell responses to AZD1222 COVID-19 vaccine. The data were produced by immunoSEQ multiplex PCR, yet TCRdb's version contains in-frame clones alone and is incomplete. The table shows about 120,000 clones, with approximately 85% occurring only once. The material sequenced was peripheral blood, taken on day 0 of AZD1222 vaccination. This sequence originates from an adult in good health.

The CDR3 nucleotides read TGCGCCAGCAGCCAGGAGGGACTAGCGGCTAAGACCCAGTACTTC. Translated, it gives CASSQEGLAAKTQYF. The V call is TRBV4-1, the J call TRBJ2-5, with 11 bases aligning to TRBD2. Germline assignment: CDR1 MGHRA and CDR2 YSYEKL. This CDR3 is 15 amino acids long. The V gene end was trimmed by 3 bases and the J gene end by 6 bases; junction bases not matched to a gene: 6.